The 28 T cell receptor beta chains below all came from one sample that was sequenced in a study of blood T cell repertoires in COVID-19. Sequenced by immunoSEQ multiplex PCR; TCRdb stores in-frame clones only, minus some. In the table there are approximately 140,000 clones, 84% of which are singletons. Sequencing was carried out using peripheral blood. These receptors were taken from a human donor in a cohort sampled during active COVID-19.

This clone was seen more than once but under ten times. This rearrangement joins TRBV7-2 to TRBJ2-5, with 7 bases aligning to TRBD1. Germline assignment: CDR1 SGHTA and CDR2 FQGNSA. This CDR3 region has 15 residues. V dropped 5 bases and J dropped 4; count of bases not matched to a gene: 10. CDR3 sequence: CASSLSRRQGETQYF. CDR3 coding DNA: TGTGCCAGCAGCCTAAGTAGGCGACAGGGAGAGACCCAGTACTTC.

Only one count was recorded for this clone. V and J are TRBV7-6 and TRBJ2-2, with 9 positions matching TRBD2. CDR1 is SGHVS, CDR2 FNYEAQ, per germline. Trimming took 1 base from V and 3 from J; bases not matched to a gene: 9. There are 18 residues in the CDR3. CDR3 sequence: CASSLVGLAGSYTGELFF. DNA of the CDR3: TGTGCCAGCAGCTTAGTGGGGCTAGCGGGGTCCTACACCGGGGAGCTGTTTTTT.

This clone has ten or more counts. V and J are TRBV7-8 and TRBJ2-3, with 7 bases aligning to TRBD1. Germline-derived CDR1 and CDR2 are SGHVS and FQNEAQ. CDR3 size: 17 residues. Unmatched junction bases numbered 12, after V lost 5 bases and J lost 1 base. This CDR3 reads CASSNYRGEQGTDTQYF. CDR3 coding DNA: TGTGCCAGCAGCAACTACAGGGGAGAGCAGGGCACAGATACGCAGTATTTT.

The chain has TRBV5-1 and TRBJ1-1, with a possible D match to TRBD1 (5 bases). Trimming stripped 4 bases from V and 4 bases from J, with 17 bases between. The CDR3 is 15 amino acids. Germline CDR1 reads SGHRS; CDR2 reads YFSETQ. The CDR3 sequence: CASSPQGGESTEAFF. Written as DNA, the CDR3 is TGCGCCAGCAGCCCCCAGGGAGGGGAGAGCACTGAAGCTTTCTTT. Full variable domain (rest looked up from reference TRBV5-1 and TRBJ1-1): KAGVTQTPRYLIKTRGQQVTLSCSPISGHRSVSWYQQTPGQGLQFLFEYFSETQRNKGNFPGRFSGRQFSNSRSEMNVSTLELGDSALYLCASSPQGGESTEAFFGQGTRLTVV.

In nucleotides, the CDR3 is TGTGCCACTTGGACGCGGGGAAACTCCTACGAGCAGTACTTC. Translated, it gives CATWTRGNSYEQYF. The rearrangement joins TRBV5-4 to TRBJ2-7, with a weak D call TRBD2 (6 bases). This CDR3 spans 14 amino acids. Looked up from germline, CDR1 is SGHNT and CDR2 is YYREEE (reference sequence). V lost 9 bases and J 0 bases, leaving 16 bases between the germline ends.

The sample holds a few counts of this clone. The chain carries TRBV4-2 and TRBJ2-5; 10 positions match TRBD2. Looked up from germline, CDR1 is LGHNA and CDR2 is YNFKEQ. V gave up 0 bases and J gave up 2 bases; unmatched junction bases: 9. This CDR3 spans 18 amino acids. The CDR3: CASSQDLSGGSQQETQYF. CDR3 bases: TGTGCCAGCAGCCAAGATCTTAGCGGGGGGTCCCAACAAGAGACCCAGTACTTC.

The V gene is TRBV28, the J gene TRBJ1-2; 9 nucleotides match TRBD1. The germline V gene encodes CDR1 MDHEN and CDR2 SYDVKM. This CDR3 is 15 amino acids long. Trimming cost V 7 bases and J 4 bases; bases outside gene matches: 10. The CDR3 DNA follows: TGTGCCAGCACCACTGTTGGGACAGGGACCTATGGCTACACCTTC. This codes for CASTTVGTGTYGYTF.

The chain links TRBV13 to TRBJ2-1, with D maybe TRBD2 (5 bases). The ends were cut back, 3 bases at V and 3 bases at J, with 12 bases in the middle. This CDR3 is 15 amino acids long. Germline lookup yields CDR1 PRHDT and CDR2 FYEKMQ (reference sequence). CDR3 amino acids: CASSLRVGIYNEQFF. For the CDR3, the DNA is TGTGCCAGCAGCTTGAGGGTAGGGATCTACAATGAGCAGTTCTTC. Filled out from reference TRBV13 and TRBJ2-1, the complete variable domain reads AAGVIQSPRHLIKEKRETATLKCYPIPRHDTVYWYQQGPGQDPQFLISFYEKMQSDKGSIPDRFSAQQFSDYHSELNMSSLELGDSALYFCASSLRVGIYNEQFFGPGTRLTVL.

This chain joins TRBV12-3 or TRBV12-4 and TRBJ1-3; tentative D call: TRBD1 (5 bases). V was clipped by 4 bases and J by 4 bases, with 8 bases between them. The CDR3 sequence is 13 residues long. The CDR3 DNA sequence: TGTGCCAGCAGTTCCTACAGGGGAAACACCATATATTTT. It translates to CASSSYRGNTIYF.

The V call is TRBV7-6, the J call TRBJ1-4; D possibly corresponds to TRBD1 (6 bases). With 1 base removed from V and 1 base from J, the gap between germline ends came to 10 bases. This CDR3 has 16 amino acids. The germline V gene has CDR1 SGHVS and CDR2 FNYEAQ. The CDR3: CASSLVAGETNEKLFF. The CDR3 bases are TGTGCCAGCAGCTTAGTCGCAGGGGAAACTAATGAAAAACTGTTTTTT.

This clone has a single count. The rearrangement uses TRBV5-1 and TRBJ2-5; 13 nucleotides line up with TRBD2. V shed 3 bases and J 9 bases; nucleotides not matched to a gene: 5. Looked up from germline, CDR1 is SGHRS and CDR2 is YFSETQ. The CDR3 is 14 amino acids. CDR3 protein: CASSSPGLAGAQYF. For the CDR3, the DNA is TGCGCCAGCAGCTCCCCCGGACTAGCGGGGGCCCAGTACTTC.

The chain joins TRBV4-3 to TRBJ1-3; no clear D. Germline V lookup: CDR1 LGHNA, CDR2 YSLEER. The CDR3 is made up of 15 amino acids. Trimming stripped 0 bases from V and 1 base from J, with 7 bases between. CDR3 nucleotides: TGCGCCAGCAGCCAAGATTCGGGATCTGGAAACACCATATATTTT. It codes for CASSQDSGSGNTIYF.

The CDR3 nucleotides read TGTGCCAGCAGCCAGGCGGGACTCTCGAACACCGGGGAGCTGTTTTTT. Residues: CASSQAGLSNTGELFF. The V gene is TRBV5-4, the J gene TRBJ2-2; D might be TRBD2 (6 bases). The V gene lost 4 bases and the J gene lost 0 bases, with 13 bases spanning the gap. Germline V gene lookup returns CDR1 SGHNT and CDR2 YYREEE (reference sequence). CDR3 size: 16 residues.

The rearrangement uses TRBV18 and TRBJ2-7; the match to TRBD2 covers 10 bases. Germline loops: CDR1 KGHSH, CDR2 LQKENI. The CDR3 contains 15 residues. Trimming took 4 bases from V and 6 from J; bases not matched to a gene: 9. CDR3: CASSRLAGDGGEQYF. The CDR3 coding sequence is TGTGCCAGCTCACGCCTAGCGGGGGACGGGGGCGAGCAGTACTTC.

This clone was found a few times. This chain joins TRBV7-3 and TRBJ2-7; tentative D call: TRBD1 (5 bases). The V end was cut by 5 bases, the J end by 2 bases, with 13 bases between. CDR1 and CDR2 (germline): SGHTA, FQGTGA. There are 14 residues in the CDR3. CDR3 loop: CASSPVAGPYEQYF. CDR3 nucleotides: TGTGCCAGCAGCCCCGTGGCAGGGCCCTACGAGCAGTACTTC.

The chain carries TRBV9 and TRBJ1-1; TRBD1 might be the D (6 bases). The CDR3 is 15 amino acids. Germline CDR1 and CDR2: SGDLS and YYNGEE. V lost 2 bases, J lost 0 bases, and 11 bases lay in between. CDR3 in DNA: TGTGCCAGCAGCGTCCTGACAGGCGTGAACACTGAAGCTTTCTTT. Translated: CASSVLTGVNTEAFF.

This clone occurred a few times. This sequence joins TRBV7-2 and TRBJ2-7; D is perhaps TRBD2 (5 bases). V lost 2 bases and J lost 6, with 11 bases in between. Germline values: CDR1 SGHTA, CDR2 FQGNSA. The CDR3 has 13 amino acids. The CDR3 protein is CASSLRPRGEQYF. The CDR3 region has the DNA TGTGCCAGCAGCTTAAGACCTCGGGGCGAGCAGTACTTC.

The chain uses TRBV6-6 and TRBJ1-3; D remains unclear. The V end was cut by 6 bases, the J end by 1 base, with 10 bases between. The CDR3 loop spans 14 amino acids. Germline loops: CDR1 MNHNY, CDR2 SVGAGI (reference sequence). Written as DNA, the CDR3 is TGTGCCAGCAGCTACGAGCTTTCTGGAAACACCATATATTTT. Its protein product is CASSYELSGNTIYF.

This chain uses TRBV19 with TRBJ1-5; D unclear. CDR1 is LNHDA and CDR2 is SQIVND in the germline V gene (reference sequence). This CDR3 contains 14 residues. With 6 bases removed from V and 7 bases from J, the gap between germline ends came to 16 bases. The CDR3 nucleotides read TGTGCCAGTAGATTTCGAGGGAGCGGACAGCCCCAGCATTTT. It translates to CASRFRGSGQPQHF. Full variable domain (remainder filled in from reference TRBV19 and TRBJ1-5): DGGITQSPKYLFRKEGQNVTLSCEQNLNHDAMYWYRQDPGQGLRLIYYSQIVNDFQKGDIAEGYSVSREKKESFPLTVTSAQKNPTAFYLCASRFRGSGQPQHFGDGTRLSIL.

This chain uses TRBV25-1 with TRBJ1-5; TRBD1 matches 7 bases. This CDR3 region has 17 residues. Germline trimming cut 2 bases from V and 2 bases from J; bases unmatched to any gene: 9. Germline lookup yields CDR1 MGHDK and CDR2 SYGVNS. DNA of the CDR3: TGTGCCAGCAGTGAACCCGGGACAGTCGGGGGCAATCAGCCCCAGCATTTT. As protein: CASSEPGTVGGNQPQHF.

The chain couples TRBV15 to TRBJ2-4, with D uncertain. V gave up 0 bases and J gave up 1 base, with 16 bases separating them. The CDR3 is made up of 18 amino acids. CDR1 and CDR2 from the germline V gene are LNHNV and YYDKDF (reference sequence). The CDR3 sequence: CATSRDPPEAWAKNIQYF. CDR3 DNA: TGTGCCACCAGCAGAGATCCACCTGAGGCGTGGGCCAAAAACATTCAGTACTTC.

The CDR3 is CASGPGAQYF. The DNA for the CDR3 is TGTGCCAGCGGGCCCGGGGCCCAGTACTTC. V and J are TRBV7-9 and TRBJ2-5, with D perhaps TRBD2 (5 bases). There are 10 residues in the CDR3. V gave up 8 bases and J gave up 9 bases, with 10 bases separating them. Germline lookup yields CDR1 SEHNR and CDR2 FQNEAQ (reference sequence).

The chain carries TRBV5-1 and TRBJ2-6; TRBD2 agrees at 13 bases. Germline CDR1 and CDR2: SGHRS and YFSETQ. The V segment lost 4 bases and the J segment 3 bases; nucleotides outside the gene matches: 4. The CDR3 length is 17 residues. The CDR3 loop is CASSPRTSGGGANVLTF. CDR3 coding DNA: TGCGCCAGCAGCCCCCGGACTAGCGGGGGTGGGGCCAACGTCCTGACTTTC. Together with reference TRBV5-1 and TRBJ2-6, the CDR3 gives the full variable domain: KAGVTQTPRYLIKTRGQQVTLSCSPISGHRSVSWYQQTPGQGLQFLFEYFSETQRNKGNFPGRFSGRQFSNSRSEMNVSTLELGDSALYLCASSPRTSGGGANVLTFGAGSRLTVL.

Here the CDR3 reads CASSLGGVGELFF. In nucleotides, the CDR3 is TGTGCCAGCAGCTTGGGGGGGGTCGGGGAGCTGTTTTTT. The chain joins TRBV5-4 to TRBJ2-2; a possible D gene is TRBD2 (6 bases). The CDR3 spans 13 residues. The V end was cut by 0 bases, the J end by 7 bases, with 7 bases between. Germline-derived CDR1 and CDR2 are SGHNT and YYREEE (reference sequence).

V gene TRBV19 combines with J gene TRBJ2-5; D may be TRBD1 (6 bases). CDR3 length equals 14 residues. V was shortened by 5 bases and J by 4 bases, with 14 bases between the two germline ends. Germline CDR1 reads LNHDA; CDR2 reads SQIVND (reference sequence). CDR3 DNA sequence: TGTGCCAGTAGTTCTACAGGGTCAGGAGAGACCCAGTACTTC. The encoded protein is CASSSTGSGETQYF.

This clone was counted once. The rearrangement uses TRBV11-3 and TRBJ2-7, with 7 bases lining up with TRBD2. The V gene's germline CDR1 is SGHNT and CDR2 YENEEA. V trimming: 3 bases; J trimming: 4 bases; junction bases outside the gene matches: 3. This CDR3 has 13 amino acids. This CDR3 is CASSLGGIYEQYF. CDR3 in DNA: TGTGCCAGCAGCTTGGGGGGGATTTACGAGCAGTACTTC. Variable domain in full (rest from reference TRBV11-3 and TRBJ2-7): EAGVVQSPRYKIIEKKQPVAFWCNPISGHNTLYWYLQNLGQGPELLIRYENEEAVDDSQLPKDRFSAERLKGVDSTLKIQPAELGDSAVYLCASSLGGIYEQYFGPGTRLTVT.

The chain recombines TRBV6-2 or TRBV6-3 with TRBJ1-2; D might be TRBD1 (5 bases). The CDR3 loop spans 14 amino acids. The V gene's germline CDR1 is MNHEY and CDR2 SVGEGT. Trimming left V 2 bases short and J 6 bases short, with 13 bases between. CDR3 sequence reads: CASSYQPGLDGYTF. The DNA for the CDR3 is TGTGCCAGCAGTTACCAGCCAGGGCTAGATGGCTACACCTTC.

This chain links TRBV18 with TRBJ1-1; weak D call: TRBD1 (5 bases). Per the germline V gene, CDR1 is KGHSH and CDR2 is LQKENI. Deletions cut 1 base from V and 1 base from J, with 10 bases between. This CDR3 is 15 amino acids long. Here the CDR3 reads CASSPRTLQNTEAFF. The CDR3 DNA reads as TGTGCCAGCTCACCACGGACACTACAGAACACTGAAGCTTTCTTT.